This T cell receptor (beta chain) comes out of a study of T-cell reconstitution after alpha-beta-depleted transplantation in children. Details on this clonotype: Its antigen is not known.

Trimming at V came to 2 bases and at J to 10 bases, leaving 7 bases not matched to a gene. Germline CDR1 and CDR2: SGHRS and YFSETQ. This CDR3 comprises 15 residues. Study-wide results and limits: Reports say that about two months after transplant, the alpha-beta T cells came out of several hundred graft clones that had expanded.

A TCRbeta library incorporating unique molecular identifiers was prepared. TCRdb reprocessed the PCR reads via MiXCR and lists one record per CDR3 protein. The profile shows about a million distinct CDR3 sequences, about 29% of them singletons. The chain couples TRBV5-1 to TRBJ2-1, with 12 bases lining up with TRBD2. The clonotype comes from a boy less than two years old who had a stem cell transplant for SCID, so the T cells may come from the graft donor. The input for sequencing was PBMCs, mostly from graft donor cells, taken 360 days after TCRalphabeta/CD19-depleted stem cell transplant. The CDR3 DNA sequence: TGCGCCAGCAGCTTCGCTAGCGGGGGGGTTCGAGAGCAGTTCTTC. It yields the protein CASSFASGGVREQFF.